The clone carrying this T cell receptor beta chain has at least ten counts. This record comes from a study of blood T cell repertoires in COVID-19. Method: immunoSEQ multiplex PCR; TCRdb's copy keeps in-frame clones and lacks some. The sample gives around 260,000 clones, about four fifths of which show up once; approximately 9% is in the top ten. V was clipped by 5 bases and J by 6 bases; unmatched bases: 9. The CDR3 spans 15 residues. Germline values: CDR1 SGHTA, CDR2 FQGNSA. The specimen was peripheral blood. The source is a woman between 45 and 65 years old who had recovered from COVID-19. The gene calls are TRBV7-2 and TRBJ1-2; 10 nucleotides align to TRBD1. CDR3 sequence reads: CASSTRTGGYDGYTF. Here the CDR3 DNA reads TGTGCCAGCAGCACCCGGACAGGGGGATATGATGGCTACACCTTC.